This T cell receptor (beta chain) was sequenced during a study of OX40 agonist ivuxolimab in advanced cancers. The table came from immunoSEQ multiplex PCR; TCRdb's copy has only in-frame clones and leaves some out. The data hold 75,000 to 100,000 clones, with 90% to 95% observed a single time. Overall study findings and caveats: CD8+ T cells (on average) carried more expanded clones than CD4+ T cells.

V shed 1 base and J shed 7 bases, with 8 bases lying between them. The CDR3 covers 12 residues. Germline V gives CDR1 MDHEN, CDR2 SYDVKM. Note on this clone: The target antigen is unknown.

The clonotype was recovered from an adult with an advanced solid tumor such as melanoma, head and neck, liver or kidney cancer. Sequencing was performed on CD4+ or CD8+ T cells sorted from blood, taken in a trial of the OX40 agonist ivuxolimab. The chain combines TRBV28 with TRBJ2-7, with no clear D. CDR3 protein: CASSLLVREQYF. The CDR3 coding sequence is TGTGCCAGCAGTTTATTAGTGAGAGAGCAGTACTTC.